The 29 T cell receptor beta chains below all came from one sample that was sequenced in a study of early T cells in non-severe SARS-CoV-2 infection. In TCRdb, the 5' RACE reads were re-called with MiXCR into one record per CDR3 protein. In the table there are roughly 120,000 distinct CDR3 sequences, about 15% of which are singletons. Sequencing was performed on whole blood. These receptors all come from an adult who was a healthcare worker with PCR-confirmed SARS-CoV-2 infection or an uninfected control (not recorded which).

V gene TRBV7-3 combines with J gene TRBJ2-2, with D unresolved. Trimming took off 3 bases at V and 6 bases at J, with 8 bases between the two ends. The CDR3 contains 13 residues. Germline assignment: CDR1 SGHTA and CDR2 FQGTGA. The CDR3 region is CASSFTIPGELFF. DNA for the CDR3: TGTGCCAGCAGCTTTACAATTCCCGGGGAGCTGTTTTTT.

Ten or more counts support this clonotype. The chain combines TRBV20-1 with TRBJ1-1; D perhaps matches TRBD1 (5 bases). V shed 6 bases and J shed 0 bases, with 11 bases lying between them. The CDR3 runs 13 residues. In germline, CDR1 is DFQATT, CDR2 SNEGSKA (reference sequence). This chain's CDR3 is CSARDGLNTEAFF. For the CDR3, the DNA is TGCAGTGCCAGGGACGGCCTGAACACTGAAGCTTTCTTT.

V gene TRBV7-3 combines with J gene TRBJ2-5; D call uncertain. The CDR3 totals 13 residues. Germline-derived CDR1 and CDR2 are SGHTA and FQGTGA. The V end was cut by 1 base, the J end by 7 bases, with 10 bases between. CDR3 nucleotides: TGTGCCAGCAGCTTAAACCCCTACGGGACCCAGTACTTC. This codes for CASSLNPYGTQYF.

The rearrangement uses TRBV29-1 and TRBJ2-5; the match to TRBD1 covers 7 bases. CDR1 SQVTM and CDR2 ANQGSEA come from the germline V gene. V shed 7 bases, J shed 0 bases, and the junction held 5 bases outside the gene matches. This CDR3 region has 13 residues. The CDR3 region has the DNA TGCAGCGCTGGCGGACAGGACCAAGAGACCCAGTACTTC. Its protein is CSAGGQDQETQYF.

The gene calls are TRBV7-6 and TRBJ2-5; 9 positions agree with TRBD1. This CDR3 comprises 18 residues. Germline lookup yields CDR1 SGHVS and CDR2 FNYEAQ. Trimming at V came to 1 base and at J to 4 bases, leaving 13 bases not matched to a gene. The CDR3 region has the DNA TGTGCCAGCAGCTTAGGAGGGGGACAGGGCTCGTCTCGAGAGACCCAGTACTTC. Translated, it gives CASSLGGGQGSSRETQYF.

This clonotype has a handful of counts. The chain carries TRBV29-1 and TRBJ2-5; 7 bases fit TRBD1. V lost 7 bases to trimming and J lost 2 bases; unmatched junction nucleotides: 4. The CDR3 has 12 amino acids. The germline CDR1 and CDR2 sequences are SQVTM and ANQGSEA. The CDR3 coding sequence is TGCAGCGCGGGACAGAGACAAGAGACCCAGTACTTC. It codes for CSAGQRQETQYF.

This clonotype occurred a few times. The chain links TRBV20-1 to TRBJ2-1; TRBD2 might be the D (6 bases). The CDR3 covers 14 residues. In germline, CDR1 is DFQATT, CDR2 SNEGSKA (reference sequence). Trimming removed 4 bases at V and 6 bases at J, with 16 bases between. This chain's CDR3 is CSAKTSSIPNEQFF. The DNA of the CDR3 is TGCAGTGCTAAGACTAGTAGCATCCCCAATGAGCAGTTCTTC.

The J gene is TRBJ2-1, the V gene TRBV7-2; TRBD2 aligns across 16 bases. Germline V gene sequence: CDR1 SGHTA, CDR2 FQGNSA. The CDR3 contains 15 residues. V gave up 7 bases and J gave up 15 bases; unmatched junction bases: 12. The CDR3 loop reads CASIPPGLAGGPGFF. DNA for the CDR3: TGTGCCAGCATCCCACCGGGACTAGCGGGGGGGCCAGGGTTCTTC.

The J gene is TRBJ1-1, the V gene TRBV7-9; D call uncertain. Germline loops: CDR1 SEHNR, CDR2 FQNEAQ (reference sequence). Between the trimmed V and J ends, which lost 5 bases and 4 bases, there was a span of 8 bases. The length of the CDR3 is 12 residues. The CDR3 loop reads CASSAFTTEAFF. The CDR3 region has the DNA TGTGCCAGCAGCGCCTTTACCACTGAAGCTTTCTTT.

The chain combines TRBV5-4 with TRBJ2-3, with TRBD1 matching over 9 bases. Germline trimming cut 7 bases from V and 4 bases from J; bases unmatched to any gene: 10. The CDR3 has 15 residues. Per the germline V gene, CDR1 is SGHNT and CDR2 is YYREEE (reference sequence). The CDR3 nucleotides read TGTGCCAGCGAGCCCGGGACAGGGCTAGCAGATACGCAGTATTTT. Translated, it gives CASEPGTGLADTQYF.

This clonotype was seen many times. The V and J genes are TRBV20-1 and TRBJ2-3, with 10 bases identical to TRBD2. CDR3 length: 14 residues. V lost 7 bases to trimming and J lost 6 bases; unmatched junction nucleotides: 10. Germline V gives CDR1 DFQATT, CDR2 SNEGSKA (reference sequence). The CDR3 sequence: CSGQTSGEGDTQYF. The CDR3 DNA is TGCAGTGGCCAAACTAGCGGGGAAGGCGATACGCAGTATTTT.

This clonotype was counted between two and nine times. This chain joins TRBV7-9 and TRBJ1-1, with D perhaps matching TRBD1 (5 bases). This CDR3 comprises 14 residues. The germline gives CDR1 SEHNR, CDR2 FQNEAQ (reference sequence). Trimming pared 4 bases from V and 8 bases from J, leaving 17 bases between. The DNA of the CDR3 is TGTGCCAGCAGCTCTGATCAGGGTTTTGCCGAAGCTTTCTTT. Protein product: CASSSDQGFAEAFF.

This chain connects TRBV12-3 or TRBV12-4 to TRBJ2-7; tentatively, D is TRBD1 or TRBD2 (5 bases each). The CDR3 is made up of 14 amino acids. V shed 2 bases and J shed 5 bases, with 13 bases lying between them. The CDR3 is CASSLITGGHEQYF. CDR3 in DNA: TGTGCCAGCAGTTTAATAACAGGCGGGCACGAGCAGTACTTC.

This clonotype has a handful of counts. The rearrangement joins TRBV29-1 to TRBJ1-5, with D unclear. Germline V gene lookup returns CDR1 SQVTM and CDR2 ANQGSEA. The length of the CDR3 is 13 residues. The V and J ends lost 4 bases and 4 bases respectively, with 11 bases between them. Here the CDR3 DNA reads TGCAGCGTTGCCCAGGCAGGTAATCAGCCCCAGCATTTT. Translated: CSVAQAGNQPQHF.

Only a few counts were recorded for this clonotype. This chain uses TRBV29-1 with TRBJ2-5; D call uncertain. V lost 4 bases, J lost 5 bases, and 8 bases lay in between. The CDR3 covers 11 residues. In germline, CDR1 is SQVTM, CDR2 ANQGSEA. CDR3: CSVVALETQYF. CDR3 coding DNA: TGCAGCGTTGTGGCCCTCGAGACCCAGTACTTC.

This clonotype appeared a few times. The chain is built from TRBV3-1 and TRBJ2-7; D is perhaps TRBD2 (5 bases). Trimming pared 1 base from V and 2 bases from J, leaving 9 bases between. Germline V gives CDR1 LGHDT, CDR2 YNNKEL (reference sequence). CDR3 length equals 14 residues. The CDR3 loop is CASSQGRGTYEQYF. The DNA of the CDR3 is TGTGCCAGCAGCCAAGGTAGAGGGACCTACGAGCAGTACTTC.

This clonotype was observed many times. The V and J genes are TRBV12-3 or TRBV12-4 and TRBJ1-1; perhaps TRBD1 as D (6 bases). The CDR3 sequence is 13 residues long. Trimming cost V 3 bases and J 1 base, with 6 bases left between them. CDR3 DNA: TGTGCCAGCAGTTTGACAGGGAACACTGAAGCTTTCTTT. It specifies CASSLTGNTEAFF.

This clonotype has a count of ten or more. The J gene is TRBJ1-1, the V gene TRBV13; D call uncertain. Germline CDR1 PRHDT, CDR2 FYEKMQ (reference sequence). The CDR3 length is 11 residues. The V and J ends lost 3 bases and 7 bases respectively, with 6 bases between them. The CDR3 is CASSFPGEAFF. In nucleotides, the CDR3 is TGTGCCAGCAGCTTCCCAGGTGAAGCTTTCTTT.

This clonotype occurred a few times. The chain is built from TRBV7-9 and TRBJ2-3; 10 bases agree with TRBD2. CDR1 is SEHNR, CDR2 FQNEAQ, per germline (reference sequence). Trimming removed 6 bases from V and 2 bases from J; junction bases left unmatched: 17. The CDR3 consists of 19 residues. The CDR3 sequence: CASSWTVAGGAAATDTQYF. As DNA, the CDR3 is TGTGCCAGCAGTTGGACCGTAGCGGGGGGAGCCGCCGCCACAGATACGCAGTATTTT.

This clonotype was seen only a few times. V usage is TRBV9 and J usage is TRBJ2-5; D is unclear. This CDR3 is 15 amino acids long. V lost 0 bases, J lost 3 bases, and 12 bases lay in between. The germline V gene has CDR1 SGDLS and CDR2 YYNGEE. The CDR3 DNA follows: TGTGCCAGCAGCGTAGGAGGCATCTTGGAAGAGACCCAGTACTTC. Translating it yields CASSVGGILEETQYF.

This chain links TRBV2 with TRBJ2-7; TRBD2 matches 10 bases. V was pared by 6 bases and J by 6 bases, with 8 bases of the junction left unmatched. The CDR3 totals 14 residues. Germline V CDR1 and CDR2: SNHLY, FYNNEI. CDR3 residues: CASSVLAGVSEQYF. The CDR3 nucleotides read TGTGCCAGCAGCGTCCTAGCGGGGGTCTCCGAGCAGTACTTC.

The chain employs TRBV9 and TRBJ1-2; unclear D gene. V was shortened by 3 bases and J by 0 bases, with 12 bases between the two germline ends. CDR1 and CDR2 (germline): SGDLS, YYNGEE. The CDR3 is made up of 15 amino acids. CDR3 nucleotide sequence: TGTGCCAGCAGCGCCGGATTGACCTCTAACTATGGCTACACCTTC. Its translation: CASSAGLTSNYGYTF.

The chain couples TRBV18 to TRBJ1-1; TRBD1 might be the D (5 bases). CDR1 and CDR2 from the germline V gene are KGHSH and LQKENI. V lost 3 bases and J 11 bases, leaving 19 bases between the germline ends. The CDR3 consists of 14 residues. CDR3 residues: CASSPDWGTRSAFF. CDR3 nucleotides: TGTGCCAGCTCACCGGATTGGGGGACGCGGAGTGCTTTCTTT. Combining the CDR3 with reference TRBV18 and TRBJ1-1 gives the whole variable domain NAGVMQNPRHLVRRRGQEARLRCSPMKGHSHVYWYRQLPEEGLKFMVYLQKENIIDESGMPKERFSAEFPKEGPSILRIQQVVRGDSAAYFCASSPDWGTRSAFFGQGTRLTVV.

This clonotype appeared a few times. The chain employs TRBV10-2 and TRBJ2-7; maybe TRBD2 (5 bases). The V end was cut by 5 bases, the J end by 7 bases, with 12 bases between. CDR3 length: 12 amino acids. Germline loops: CDR1 WSHSY, CDR2 SAAADI. DNA of the CDR3: TGCGCCAGCAGTCGAGGGCCGGGGGAGCAGTACTTC. Translating it yields CASSRGPGEQYF.

This clonotype has a handful of counts. This rearrangement joins TRBV5-4 to TRBJ2-1; TRBD1 or TRBD2 may be the D gene (6 bases each). Germline values: CDR1 SGHNT, CDR2 YYREEE (reference sequence). CDR3 length equals 15 residues. Trimming took off 7 bases at V and 0 bases at J, with 14 bases between the two ends. The CDR3 is CASSRGGSSYNEQFF. Written as DNA, the CDR3 is TGTGCCAGCTCAAGAGGGGGGAGCTCCTACAATGAGCAGTTCTTC.

The chain links TRBV11-2 to TRBJ2-7; no clear D. V lost 1 base to trimming and J lost 4 bases, with 5 bases between them. This CDR3 comprises 12 residues. Germline-derived CDR1 and CDR2 are SGHAT and FQNNGV. This CDR3 is CASSLASYEQYF. In DNA, the CDR3 is TGTGCCAGCAGCTTAGCTTCGTACGAGCAGTACTTC.

Written as DNA, the CDR3 is TGTGCCAGCAGCCAAGCTCGGTTTCGAGGGGAGCAGTTCTTC. Translating it yields CASSQARFRGEQFF. The V gene is TRBV3-1, the J gene TRBJ2-1, with D tentatively TRBD2 (5 bases). This CDR3 contains 14 residues. Looked up from germline, CDR1 is LGHDT and CDR2 is YNNKEL (reference sequence). V shed 1 base and J shed 10 bases, with 14 bases lying between them.

This clonotype occurred a few times. The genes are TRBV3-1 and TRBJ1-4; 8 nucleotides align to TRBD1. Germline lookup yields CDR1 LGHDT and CDR2 YNNKEL (reference sequence). The CDR3 covers 15 residues. V lost 0 bases and J lost 8; bases outside the gene matches: 5. This CDR3 is CASSQEDRVREKLFF. The CDR3 region has the DNA TGTGCCAGCAGCCAAGAGGACAGGGTGAGAGAAAAACTGTTTTTT.

This clonotype was seen a few times. The chain is built from TRBV30 and TRBJ1-6, with TRBD1 matching 7 bases. The CDR3 contains 15 residues. The ends lost 4 bases at V and 4 bases at J; junction bases unmatched: 7. The germline CDR1 and CDR2 sequences are GTSNPN and SVGIG (reference sequence). The DNA for the CDR3 is TGTGCCTGGAAACCACAGGGGAGTTATAATTCACCCCTCCACTTT. It yields the protein CAWKPQGSYNSPLHF.